What follows are 9 T cell receptor beta chains derived from one specimen sequenced in a study of human CD8 memory T cell subsets. Scientists made TCR beta libraries using UMI-labeled 5' RACE. Reanalyzing the 5' RACE reads, TCRdb keeps one entry per CDR3 protein, without DNA. The sample totals some 12,000 distinct CDR3 sequences. Sequences were obtained from CD8+ T cells from PBMCs. These receptors were taken from a human donor in good health.

The rearrangement uses TRBV7-3 and TRBJ1-1; lacking DNA, the TRBD1 call made by TCRdb goes unchecked. The CDR3 is 14 residues long. Germline CDR1 and CDR2: SGHTA and FQGTGA. The CDR3 here is CASSDQGGADEAFF.

The chain carries TRBV7-8 and TRBJ2-7; the TCRdb D gene call, TRBD2, has no DNA to confirm it. This CDR3 has 13 amino acids. The germline V gene has CDR1 SGHVS and CDR2 FQNEAQ. The CDR3: CASSPGLSYEQYF.

This clonotype registers medium-sized by frequency. The CDR3 loop is CASSSQYEQYF. This chain uses TRBV7-9 with TRBJ2-7. The CDR3 runs to 11 residues. CDR1 and CDR2 (germline): SEHNR, FQNEAQ (reference sequence).

V is TRBV12-3 or TRBV12-4 and J is TRBJ1-4. The length of the CDR3 is 14 residues. CDR3 sequence reads: CASSPLPSGEKLFF.

This CDR3 reads CSVEGQDSYEQYF. The chain joins TRBV29-1 to TRBJ2-7. Germline CDR1 and CDR2: SQVTM and ANQGSEA. CDR3 length: 13 residues.

The chain is built from TRBV6-2 or TRBV6-3 and TRBJ2-1; TCRdb proposes TRBD2, but this gene call is untestable without DNA. The CDR3 length is 15 residues. Germline lookup yields CDR1 MNHEY and CDR2 SVGEGT. This CDR3 reads CASSYSSVSGDEQFF.

This clonotype is classed as medium-sized by frequency. The chain recombines TRBV7-9 with TRBJ2-5; as DNA is missing, the TRBD2 call by TCRdb cannot be tested. Germline CDR1 SEHNR, CDR2 FQNEAQ (reference sequence). This CDR3 comprises 15 residues. CDR3 sequence: CASSLGWVAEETQYF.

The rearrangement uses TRBV29-1 and TRBJ2-5. Germline V gene data show CDR1 as SQVTM and CDR2 as ANQGSEA. The CDR3 spans 12 residues. CDR3 sequence: CSVEMYQETQYF.

This chain links TRBV5-4 with TRBJ1-1; the D call from TCRdb, TRBD1, cannot be confirmed without DNA. In germline, CDR1 is SGHNT, CDR2 YYREEE (reference sequence). The CDR3 is 15 residues long. The CDR3 is CASSFFGTGNTEAFF.